These 30 T cell receptor beta chains were sequenced from one sample in a study of cytomegalovirus exposure and HLA in healthy donors. Researchers ran the PCR with 60 Vbeta and 13 Jbeta primers. This table comes from immunoSEQ multiplex PCR, and its TCRdb copy is limited to in-frame clones, with some not included. The sample lists about 160,000 clones, around 88% occurring once. The specimen was PBMCs. The receptor set was obtained from a woman in her thirties in good health and CMV-seronegative.

This rearrangement joins TRBV11-2 to TRBJ2-3, with a possible D match to TRBD2 (7 bases). With 5 bases removed from V and 13 bases from J, the gap between germline ends came to 16 bases. Germline loops: CDR1 SGHAT, CDR2 FQNNGV. CDR3 length: 12 amino acids. The CDR3 DNA follows: TGTGCCAGCAGCCAGATACAGGGAGGGGAGTATTTT. This translates into CASSQIQGGEYF.

The J gene is TRBJ2-2, the V gene TRBV18; 13 bases match TRBD2. With 0 bases clipped from V and 5 bases from J, the junction kept 0 bases outside the gene matches. Germline CDR1 is KGHSH and CDR2 is LQKENI. CDR3 length equals 16 residues. The CDR3 here is CASSPPGLAGTGELFF. CDR3 in DNA: TGTGCCAGCTCACCACCGGGACTAGCGGGGACCGGGGAGCTGTTTTTT. The whole variable domain, remainder taken from reference TRBV18 and TRBJ2-2, is NAGVMQNPRHLVRRRGQEARLRCSPMKGHSHVYWYRQLPEEGLKFMVYLQKENIIDESGMPKERFSAEFPKEGPSILRIQQVVRGDSAAYFCASSPPGLAGTGELFFGEGSRLTVL.

To note about this clone: The same CDR3 arises from other DNA sequences in this sample as well. V and J are TRBV18 and TRBJ2-3; TRBD1 agrees at 7 bases. This CDR3 has 14 amino acids. With 3 bases clipped from V and 3 bases from J, the junction kept 3 bases outside the gene matches. Germline-derived CDR1 and CDR2 are KGHSH and LQKENI. The CDR3 here is CASSPRQGTDTQYF. CDR3 nucleotides: TGTGCCAGCTCACCCAGACAGGGTACAGATACGCAGTATTTT. Complete variable domain (other parts from reference TRBV18 and TRBJ2-3): NAGVMQNPRHLVRRRGQEARLRCSPMKGHSHVYWYRQLPEEGLKFMVYLQKENIIDESGMPKERFSAEFPKEGPSILRIQQVVRGDSAAYFCASSPRQGTDTQYFGPGTRLTVL.

This clone was seen just once. The genes are TRBV9 and TRBJ2-1, with D tentatively TRBD2 (5 bases). This CDR3 region has 16 residues. Trimming removed 3 bases at V and 0 bases at J, with 13 bases between. CDR1 SGDLS and CDR2 YYNGEE come from the germline V gene. The CDR3 DNA follows: TGTGCCAGCAGCGAGGGTCCGGGGAGCTCCTACAATGAGCAGTTCTTC. Translated: CASSEGPGSSYNEQFF. Supplemented by reference TRBV9 and TRBJ2-1, the full variable domain reads DSGVTQTPKHLITATGQRVTLRCSPRSGDLSVYWYQQSLDQGLQFLIQYYNGEERAKGNILERFSAQQFPDLHSELNLSSLELGDSALYFCASSEGPGSSYNEQFFGPGTRLTVL.

J is TRBJ2-6 and V is TRBV9; a possible D gene is TRBD1 (6 bases). Trimming took off 3 bases at V and 4 bases at J, with 14 bases between the two ends. CDR1 and CDR2 from the germline V gene are SGDLS and YYNGEE. The CDR3 runs 16 residues. As DNA, the CDR3 is TGTGCCAGCAGCGCCACAGGGCGATCCGGGGCCAACGTCCTGACTTTC. Translated, it gives CASSATGRSGANVLTF.

In this sample, this clone turned up a few times. As DNA, the CDR3 is TGTGCCATCAGTCCGGGACAGGGTAGGAATCAGCCCCAGCATTTT. It encodes CAISPGQGRNQPQHF. This chain uses TRBV10-3 with TRBJ1-5; 9 bases match TRBD1. The V segment lost 5 bases and the J segment 4 bases; nucleotides outside the gene matches: 6. CDR3 length: 15 amino acids. Germline CDR1 and CDR2: ENHRY and SYGVKD.

V is TRBV5-1 and J is TRBJ2-1; possible D gene TRBD2, 6 bases. Trimming pared 0 bases from V and 5 bases from J, leaving 9 bases between. The CDR3 extends over 14 amino acids. The germline V gene has CDR1 SGHRS and CDR2 YFSETQ. The CDR3 spells CASSLGGANNEQFF. CDR3 nucleotides: TGCGCCAGCAGCTTGGGCGGGGCCAACAATGAGCAGTTCTTC. The full variable domain, with the rest looked up from reference TRBV5-1 and TRBJ2-1, is KAGVTQTPRYLIKTRGQQVTLSCSPISGHRSVSWYQQTPGQGLQFLFEYFSETQRNKGNFPGRFSGRQFSNSRSEMNVSTLELGDSALYLCASSLGGANNEQFFGPGTRLTVL.

A few counts support this clone. The CDR3 region is CASSRDRGYQPQHF. For the CDR3, the DNA is TGTGCCAGCAGCAGGGACAGGGGATATCAGCCCCAGCATTTT. The chain uses TRBV2 and TRBJ1-5, with 10 bases aligning to TRBD1. V lost 6 bases to trimming and J lost 5 bases; unmatched junction nucleotides: 4. The germline gives CDR1 SNHLY, CDR2 FYNNEI. This CDR3 spans 14 amino acids.

To note about this clone: Mismatch with germline at one junction end may stem from a read error. The gene calls are TRBV7-9 and TRBJ2-2, with 8 positions matching TRBD2. Looked up from germline, CDR1 is SEHNR and CDR2 is FQNEAQ (reference sequence). The CDR3 runs 15 residues. CDR3: CSSSLLSAGAGELFF. Written as DNA, the CDR3 is TGTTCCAGCAGCTTATTATCAGCGGGGGCCGGGGAGCTGTTTTTT.

This clone was recorded once. V is TRBV27 and J is TRBJ2-3, with unresolved D. The CDR3 covers 12 residues. V gave up 8 bases and J gave up 2 bases, with 8 bases separating them. The germline V gene has CDR1 MNHEY and CDR2 SMNVEV (reference sequence). DNA of the CDR3: TGTGCCAGCGTGGGCCCCACAGATACGCAGTATTTT. The encoded protein is CASVGPTDTQYF.

The rearrangement joins TRBV19 to TRBJ1-5, with 7 bases aligning to TRBD1. CDR1 and CDR2 from the germline V gene are LNHDA and SQIVND (reference sequence). The J segment lost 6 bases and the V segment lost 6 bases, leaving 5 bases of the junction unmatched. CDR3 length: 13 amino acids. The CDR3 sequence: CASRRQGGQPQHF. The CDR3 DNA is TGTGCCAGTAGGAGACAGGGCGGTCAGCCCCAGCATTTT.

This chain links TRBV9 with TRBJ2-3; weak D call: TRBD1 (6 bases). Germline CDR1 SGDLS, CDR2 YYNGEE. The V and J ends lost 3 bases and 6 bases respectively, with 14 bases between them. CDR3 length: 14 residues. CDR3 residues: CASSAQGTSDTQYF. DNA of the CDR3: TGTGCCAGCAGCGCTCAGGGGACCTCGGATACGCAGTATTTT.

The J gene is TRBJ1-2, the V gene TRBV2; D is unclear. Germline V gene sequence: CDR1 SNHLY, CDR2 FYNNEI. This CDR3 comprises 13 residues. V was shortened by 4 bases and J by 4 bases, with 10 bases between the two germline ends. CDR3 DNA sequence: TGTGCCAGCAGTGGGGAGACCACCTATGGCTACACCTTC. Its protein is CASSGETTYGYTF. The whole variable domain, filled in from reference TRBV2 and TRBJ1-2, reads EPEVTQTPSHQVTQMGQEVILRCVPISNHLYFYWYRQILGQKVEFLVSFYNNEISEKSEIFDDQFSVERPDGSNFTLKIRSTKLEDSAMYFCASSGETTYGYTFGSGTRLTVV.

The chain joins TRBV9 to TRBJ2-1, with TRBD2 identical over 9 bases. This CDR3 is built from 15 residues. Looked up from germline, CDR1 is SGDLS and CDR2 is YYNGEE. V gave up 5 bases and J gave up 4 bases; unmatched junction bases: 7. CDR3 in amino acids: CASSLAGVGYNEQFF. The CDR3 DNA reads TGTGCCAGCAGTTTAGCGGGAGTCGGTTACAATGAGCAGTTCTTC.

This clone showed up just once. The chain joins TRBV5-1 to TRBJ2-7; TRBD2 matches at 7 bases. There are 16 residues in the CDR3. The germline V gene encodes CDR1 SGHRS and CDR2 YFSETQ. After removal of 0 bases from V and 1 base from J, the junction contained 7 bases not matched to a gene. CDR3 in DNA: TGCGCCAGCAGCTTGGGAGGACTAGGAGGGTCCTACGAGCAGTACTTC. It specifies CASSLGGLGGSYEQYF.

This clone was counted a few times. V usage is TRBV6-5 and J usage is TRBJ2-1, with D perhaps TRBD2 (5 bases). Trimming took 5 bases from V and 10 from J, leaving 21 bases between them. This CDR3 region has 15 residues. The germline CDR1 and CDR2 sequences are MNHEY and SVGAGI. This chain's CDR3 is CASSRAWEAGGEQFF. As DNA, the CDR3 is TGTGCCAGCAGTAGGGCGTGGGAAGCCGGAGGCGAGCAGTTCTTC.

This chain links TRBV11-2 with TRBJ1-2; D ambiguous. CDR3 length: 15 residues. Between the trimmed V and J ends, which lost 5 bases and 8 bases, there was a span of 21 bases. CDR1 and CDR2 from the germline V gene are SGHAT and FQNNGV. CDR3 DNA sequence: TGTGCCAGCAGCCCCCGCCTGAACATCCCGCGGGGCTACACCTTC. Its protein is CASSPRLNIPRGYTF.

The chain employs TRBV5-4 and TRBJ1-1; D gene uncertain. Trimming cost V 5 bases and J 2 bases, with 10 bases left between them. Germline assignment: CDR1 SGHNT and CDR2 YYREEE (reference sequence). This CDR3 contains 13 residues. The CDR3 DNA follows: TGTGCCAGCAGACAACCGGGTAACACTGAAGCTTTCTTT. Translation: CASRQPGNTEAFF.

The chain employs TRBV4-3 and TRBJ1-1, with a tentative D call TRBD1 (6 bases). CDR1 and CDR2 from the germline V gene are LGHNA and YSLEER. Trimming shortened V by 0 bases and J by 7 bases, and 15 bases separated the two germline ends. The CDR3 is 15 residues long. CDR3 DNA sequence: TGCGCCAGCAGCCAAGATCGGGGAGGGGACAATGAAGCTTTCTTT. Residues: CASSQDRGGDNEAFF.

The chain uses TRBV11-2 and TRBJ1-6, with 11 bases that match TRBD1. The ends lost 5 bases at V and 7 bases at J; junction bases unmatched: 10. The CDR3 totals 17 residues. From germline, CDR1 is SGHAT and CDR2 FQNNGV. The DNA of the CDR3 is TGTGCCAGCAGCCTCCAAGGACAGGGGGCGTTAAATTCACCCCTCCACTTT. It codes for CASSLQGQGALNSPLHF.

This clone was seen just once. The V call is TRBV6-1, the J call TRBJ1-3, with TRBD1 matching over 11 bases. Germline V gives CDR1 MNHNS, CDR2 SASEGT. The CDR3 length is 15 residues. Unmatched junction bases numbered 0, after V lost 3 bases and J lost 2 bases. The CDR3 protein is CASSEGQGAGNTIYF. The DNA for the CDR3 is TGTGCCAGCAGTGAGGGACAGGGGGCTGGAAACACCATATATTTT.

The rearrangement uses TRBV10-3 and TRBJ2-7; 11 bases line up with TRBD1. V was pared by 3 bases and J by 2 bases, with 6 bases of the junction left unmatched. There are 16 residues in the CDR3. Germline lookup yields CDR1 ENHRY and CDR2 SYGVKD. The CDR3 DNA is TGTGCCATCAGTGAACCCGGGACAGGGGGTACCTACGAGCAGTACTTC. Its translation: CAISEPGTGGTYEQYF.

The chain uses TRBV5-1 and TRBJ2-3; 9 nucleotides match TRBD2. The junction had 8 bases not matched to a gene; V was cut back by 0 bases and J by 6 bases. Germline values: CDR1 SGHRS, CDR2 YFSETQ. This CDR3 region has 16 residues. The CDR3 loop reads CASSLVGTSMADTQYF. The CDR3 region has the DNA TGCGCCAGCAGCTTGGTTGGGACTAGCATGGCGGATACGCAGTATTTT.

As DNA, the CDR3 is TGCGCCAGCAGCCCGGTTAGGGCTAGCGGGGGGGACGAGGAGACCCAGTACTTC. This codes for CASSPVRASGGDEETQYF. The chain employs TRBV5-1 and TRBJ2-5; 12 bases match TRBD2. The germline V gene encodes CDR1 SGHRS and CDR2 YFSETQ. Unmatched junction bases numbered 15, after V lost 4 bases and J lost 5 bases. The CDR3 is 18 residues long.

This clone was observed a single time. CDR3: CARSSDRGEDYGYTF. CDR3 nucleotides: TGTGCCAGAAGCTCTGACAGGGGCGAGGACTATGGCTACACCTTC. V is TRBV5-3 and J is TRBJ1-2; 8 positions match TRBD1. TRBV5-3 is marked as an open reading frame, function uncertain. The CDR3 sequence is 15 residues long. The J segment lost 3 bases and the V segment lost 3 bases, leaving 7 bases of the junction unmatched.

The rearrangement links TRBV7-2 to TRBJ1-6; a possible D gene is TRBD1 (6 bases). Looked up from germline, CDR1 is SGHTA and CDR2 is FQGNSA. Between the trimmed V and J ends, which lost 5 bases and 0 bases, there was a span of 14 bases. This CDR3 is 17 amino acids long. CDR3 loop: CASSEPQGSSYNSPLHF. CDR3 nucleotide sequence: TGTGCCAGCAGCGAGCCCCAGGGGAGCTCCTATAATTCACCCCTCCACTTT.

The rearrangement uses TRBV2 and TRBJ1-2; no clear D gene. CDR3 size: 14 residues. Trimming removed 1 base from V and 2 bases from J, with 8 bases in between. Per the germline V gene, CDR1 is SNHLY and CDR2 is FYNNEI. The CDR3 DNA follows: TGTGCCAGCAGTGAAGAACTATTAAACTATGGCTACACCTTC. It yields the protein CASSEELLNYGYTF.

This clone has just a few counts. The genes are TRBV4-1 and TRBJ1-1; D might be TRBD1 (5 bases). The length of the CDR3 is 15 residues. CDR1 is MGHRA, CDR2 YSYEKL, per germline. Trimming took off 4 bases at V and 1 base at J, with 13 bases between the two ends. The DNA for the CDR3 is TGCGCCAGCAGCCTTCCTCTGGGGGGGAACACTGAAGCTTTCTTT. It yields the protein CASSLPLGGNTEAFF.

A single count supports this clone. The CDR3 here is CATRTFTDTQYF. CDR3 in DNA: TGTGCCACCAGGACTTTCACAGATACGCAGTATTTT. The rearrangement uses TRBV27 and TRBJ2-3; perhaps TRBD2 as D (5 bases). Deletions cut 10 bases from V and 2 bases from J, with 10 bases between. This CDR3 comprises 12 residues. From germline, CDR1 is MNHEY and CDR2 SMNVEV (reference sequence).

The gene calls are TRBV30 and TRBJ2-3, with D maybe TRBD2 (5 bases). The CDR3 loop spans 14 amino acids. Germline assignment: CDR1 GTSNPN and CDR2 SVGIG (reference sequence). Trimming shortened V by 2 bases and J by 4 bases, and 13 bases separated the two germline ends. The CDR3 spells CAWSSGSNPDTQYF. The CDR3 DNA reads as TGTGCCTGGAGTTCGGGGAGCAACCCAGATACGCAGTATTTT. Together with reference TRBV30 and TRBJ2-3, the CDR3 gives the full variable domain: SQTIHQWPATLVQPVGSPLSLECTVEGTSNPNLYWYRQAAGRGLQLLFYSVGIGQISSEVPQNLSASRPQDRQFILSSKKLLLSDSGFYLCAWSSGSNPDTQYFGPGTRLTVL.